These T cell receptor beta chains were read from a single sample in a study of metastatic and nonmetastatic thyroid tumors. TCRdb ran MiXCR on the PCR reads. The sample contains approximately 24,000 clones, more than 13% of which appear only once. Sequencing was performed on blood. These receptors were obtained from a female donor with papillary thyroid cancer or a benign thyroid nodule (not recorded which). Some clones in this sample may be carry-over from other donors' samples. CDR3s include the opening cysteine and the closing phenylalanine or tryptophan. D genes are given only for firm matches. Size values are once, few and many counts, or a class for expanded clones, and some rows have none.

cdr3_aa cdr3_nt clone_size j_call v_call d_call
CASSLTGGLNYGYTF TGTGCCAGCAGCCTCACAGGGGGATTAAACTATGGCTACACCTTC many TRBJ1-2 TRBV9 TRBD1
CSVLGLEVGTDTQYF TGCAGCGTGCTCGGACTAGAGGTTGGCACAGATACGCAGTATTTT many TRBJ2-3 TRBV29-1 TRBD2
CASSVQGGSTDTQYF TGTGCCAGCAGTGTACAAGGAGGGAGCACAGATACGCAGTATTTT many TRBJ2-3 TRBV12-3/TRBV12-4 NA
CATSRSDRLNTEAFF TGTGCCACCAGCAGGTCGGACAGACTGAACACTGAAGCTTTCTTT many TRBJ1-1 TRBV15 NA
CASSQDGLLTAPEAFF TGCGCCAGCAGCCAAGATGGGTTATTGACCGCGCCTGAAGCTTTCTTT many TRBJ1-1 TRBV4-1 NA
CASSVEGADYNEQFF TGTGCCAGCAGCGTAGAGGGGGCGGACTACAATGAGCAGTTCTTC NA TRBJ2-1 TRBV9 TRBD1
CASSEVQPNYGYTF TGTGCCAGTAGTGAGGTACAGCCTAACTATGGCTACACCTTC many TRBJ1-2 TRBV19 NA
CSARAPSGRAYEQYF TGCAGTGCTAGAGCCCCAAGCGGGAGGGCCTACGAGCAGTACTTC NA TRBJ2-7 TRBV20-1 TRBD2
CASSYGGQGSNQPQHF TGTGCCAGCAGTTACGGGGGACAGGGAAGCAATCAGCCCCAGCATTTT many TRBJ1-5 TRBV6-6 TRBD1
CASSLPLTLGVSTRSGTGELFF TGTGCCAGCAGTTTACCCCTTACCCTCGGCGTTTCAACTAGATCGGGCACCGGGGAGCTGTTTTTT few TRBJ2-2 TRBV28 NA
CATSDPSETQYF TGTGCCACCAGTGACCCGAGCGAGACCCAGTACTTC many TRBJ2-5 TRBV24-1 NA
CASSQGTGSGNTIYF TGCGCCAGCAGCCAGGGGACAGGGTCTGGAAACACCATATATTTT many TRBJ1-3 TRBV4-1 TRBD1
CASSLRTVTGELFF TGTGCCAGCAGTCTCCGGACAGTCACCGGGGAGCTGTTTTTT many TRBJ2-2 TRBV12-3/TRBV12-4 NA
CASSPDYEQYF TGTGCCAGCTCACCAGATTACGAGCAGTACTTC NA TRBJ2-7 TRBV18 NA
CSPGGYVSGEQYF TGCAGTCCGGGGGGGTACGTTTCGGGCGAGCAGTACTTC many TRBJ2-7 TRBV20-1 TRBD2
CATSDSARDATYGYTF TGTGCCACCAGTGATTCTGCCCGGGACGCCACCTATGGCTACACCTTC medium-sized TRBJ1-2 TRBV24-1 NA
CASSMGWTDGYTF TGTGCCAGTAGTATGGGGTGGACGGATGGCTACACCTTC NA TRBJ1-2 TRBV19 NA
CASSSLGGSSYNEQFF TGTGCCAGCAGTTCCCTCGGGGGGAGCTCCTACAATGAGCAGTTCTTC many TRBJ2-1 TRBV28 TRBD2
CASSFGGRNYGYTF TGTGCCAGCAGCTTCGGGGGCAGGAACTATGGCTACACCTTC NA TRBJ1-2 TRBV7-9 NA
CASSSGGTTGELFF TGTGCCAGCAGCTCCGGGGGGACGACCGGGGAGCTGTTTTTT few TRBJ2-2 TRBV11-3 TRBD2
CASSPPTSSEQYF TGTGCCAGCAGCCCGCCGACTAGCTCCGAGCAGTACTTC once TRBJ2-7 TRBV11-3 TRBD2
CSPDVPWVAEQFF TGCAGTCCTGACGTCCCCTGGGTGGCTGAGCAGTTCTTC NA TRBJ2-1 TRBV20-1 NA
CASSFSRGSGELFF TGTGCCAGCAGCTTCAGCAGGGGGTCCGGGGAGCTGTTTTTT NA TRBJ2-2 TRBV11-3 TRBD1
CASSYGPYYNSPLHF TGTGCCAGCAGTTACGGACCCTACTATAATTCACCCCTCCACTTT many TRBJ1-6 TRBV6-5 NA
CASTSQGRLSNSPLHF TGTGCCAGCACCTCCCAGGGGCGGTTATCGAATTCACCCCTCCACTTT medium-sized TRBJ1-6 TRBV6-1 NA
CASSEKGQGNTEAFF TGTGCCAGCAGTGAAAAGGGACAGGGGAACACTGAAGCTTTCTTT many TRBJ1-1 TRBV6-1 TRBD1
CASSLIVGSDEKLFF TGCGCCAGCAGCTTGATCGTGGGGTCGGATGAAAAACTGTTTTTT many TRBJ1-4 TRBV5-1 NA
CAIYRGLFSNTEAFF TGTGCCATCTACAGGGGGCTTTTCTCCAACACTGAAGCCTTCTTT NA TRBJ1-1 TRBV28 TRBD1
CASSFGGNTEAFF TGTGCCAGCAGCTTCGGAGGTAACACTGAAGCTTTCTTT NA TRBJ1-1 TRBV7-2 NA
CASSESGGSSYNEQFF TGCGCTAGCAGTGAGAGCGGGGGGTCCTCCTACAATGAGCAGTTCTTC few TRBJ2-1 TRBV10-2 TRBD2
CSGRQGRNTGELFF TGCAGCGGAAGACAGGGAAGGAACACCGGGGAGCTGTTTTTT many TRBJ2-2 TRBV20-1 TRBD1
CASSFTGTPLHF TGTGCCAGCAGCTTTACGGGGACACCCCTCCACTTT NA TRBJ1-6 TRBV7-2 NA
CASSLSFESPNPTTGELFF TGTGCCAGCAGCTTAAGTTTTGAATCGCCGAATCCAACCACCGGGGAGCTGTTTTTT many TRBJ2-2 TRBV13 NA
CSARFGDTYSPLHF TGCAGTGCGAGATTTGGGGACACCTATTCACCCCTCCACTTT NA TRBJ1-6 TRBV20-1 NA
CASSLGPGNNEQFF TGTGCCAGCAGCTTAGGCCCCGGAAACAATGAGCAGTTCTTC many TRBJ2-1 TRBV13 NA
CASSQDIGAEAFF TGTGCCAGCAGCCAAGATATCGGGGCTGAAGCTTTCTTT many TRBJ1-1 TRBV14 NA
CASSARQPISPGELFF TGTGCCAGCAGCGCTCGGCAGCCTATTTCCCCCGGGGAGCTGTTTTTT NA TRBJ2-2 TRBV11-2 NA
CASRAGTARAEAFF TGTGCCAGCAGGGCCGGGACGGCAAGGGCTGAAGCTTTCTTT many TRBJ1-1 TRBV2 NA
CASSIEGSANTGELFF TGTGCCAGTAGTATCGAGGGCAGCGCGAACACCGGGGAGCTGTTTTTT many TRBJ2-2 TRBV19 NA
CSVGPGQGSNGYTF TGCAGCGTTGGACCGGGACAGGGGTCGAATGGCTACACCTTC many TRBJ1-2 TRBV29-1 TRBD1